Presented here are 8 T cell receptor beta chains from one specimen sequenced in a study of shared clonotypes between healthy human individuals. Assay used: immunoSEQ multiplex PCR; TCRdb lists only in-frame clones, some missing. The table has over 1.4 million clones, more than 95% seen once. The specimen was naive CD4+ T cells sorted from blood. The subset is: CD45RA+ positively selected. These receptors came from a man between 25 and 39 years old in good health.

CDR3 sequence (DNA): TGTGCCAGCAGCTTGGGCAGTCCCACAGATACGCAGTATTTT. Protein sequence: CASSLGSPTDTQYF. This sequence joins TRBV5-4 and TRBJ2-3; no firm D call. The CDR3 consists of 14 residues. Germline CDR1 is SGHNT and CDR2 is YYREEE (reference sequence). V lost 0 bases to trimming and J lost 2 bases, with 7 bases between them.

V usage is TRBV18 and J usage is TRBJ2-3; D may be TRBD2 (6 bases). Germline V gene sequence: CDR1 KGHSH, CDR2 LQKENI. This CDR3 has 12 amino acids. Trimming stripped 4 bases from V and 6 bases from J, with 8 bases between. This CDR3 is CASSQGGDTQYF. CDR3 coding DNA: TGTGCCAGCTCACAAGGAGGGGATACGCAGTATTTT. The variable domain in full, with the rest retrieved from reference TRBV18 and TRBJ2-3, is NAGVMQNPRHLVRRRGQEARLRCSPMKGHSHVYWYRQLPEEGLKFMVYLQKENIIDESGMPKERFSAEFPKEGPSILRIQQVVRGDSAAYFCASSQGGDTQYFGPGTRLTVL.

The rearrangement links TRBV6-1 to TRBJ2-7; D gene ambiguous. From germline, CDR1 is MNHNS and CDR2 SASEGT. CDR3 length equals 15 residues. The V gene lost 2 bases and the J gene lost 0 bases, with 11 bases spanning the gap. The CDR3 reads CASSEQDVYSYEQYF. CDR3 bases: TGTGCCAGCAGTGAACAGGACGTCTACTCCTACGAGCAGTACTTC.

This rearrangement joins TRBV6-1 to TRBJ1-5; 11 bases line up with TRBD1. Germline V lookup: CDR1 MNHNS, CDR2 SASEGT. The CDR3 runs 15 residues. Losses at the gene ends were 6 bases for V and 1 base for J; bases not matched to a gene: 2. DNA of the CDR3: TGTGCCAGCAGACGGACAGGGGGCAGCAATCAGCCCCAGCATTTT. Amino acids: CASRRTGGSNQPQHF.

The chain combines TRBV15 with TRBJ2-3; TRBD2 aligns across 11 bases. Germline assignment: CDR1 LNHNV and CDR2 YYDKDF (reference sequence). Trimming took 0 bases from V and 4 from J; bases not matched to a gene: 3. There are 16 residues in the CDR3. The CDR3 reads CATSRETSGTADTQYF. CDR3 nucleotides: TGTGCCACCAGCAGAGAGACTAGCGGGACGGCAGATACGCAGTATTTT.

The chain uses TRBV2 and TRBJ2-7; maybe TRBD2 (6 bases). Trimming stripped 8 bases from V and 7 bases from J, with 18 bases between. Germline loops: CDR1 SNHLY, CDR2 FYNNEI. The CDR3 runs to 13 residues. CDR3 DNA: TGTGCCAGCCAGACGGGAGAGCTGTTTGAGCAGTACTTC. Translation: CASQTGELFEQYF.

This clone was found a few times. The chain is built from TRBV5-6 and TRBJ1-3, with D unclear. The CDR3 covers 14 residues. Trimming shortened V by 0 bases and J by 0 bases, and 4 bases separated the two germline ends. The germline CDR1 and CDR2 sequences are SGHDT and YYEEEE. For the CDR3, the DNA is TGTGCCAGCAGCTTGGGCAGCTCTGGAAACACCATATATTTT. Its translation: CASSLGSSGNTIYF.

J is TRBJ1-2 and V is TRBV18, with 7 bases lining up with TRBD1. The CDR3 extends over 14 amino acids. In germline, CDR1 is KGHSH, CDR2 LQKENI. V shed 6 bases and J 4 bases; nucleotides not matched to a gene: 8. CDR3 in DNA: TGTGCCAGCTCCCGATCCTCAGGGGGCTATGGCTACACCTTC. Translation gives CASSRSSGGYGYTF.